This record looks at one TCR beta chain sequence and its context. This record belongs to a study of cytomegalovirus exposure and HLA in healthy donors. Germline CDR1 is SGHAT and CDR2 is FQDESV (reference sequence). With 7 bases clipped from V and 4 bases from J, the junction kept 8 bases outside the gene matches. The CDR3 sequence is 14 residues long. In the PCR, 60 Vbeta and 13 Jbeta primers were used. TCRdb keeps only in-frame clones here, not all; method: immunoSEQ multiplex PCR. The data contain fewer than 200,000 clones, roughly four fifths of them singletons. The rearrangement joins TRBV11-1 to TRBJ1-2, with 8 bases fitting TRBD1. Specimen: PBMCs. The receptor was isolated from a man aged 50 or older in good health and CMV-seropositive. CDR3: CASKKTGATYGYTF. For the CDR3, the DNA is TGTGCCAGCAAGAAGACAGGGGCTACCTATGGCTACACCTTC.